These 19 T cell receptor beta chains share one sample of origin, sequenced in a study of CD8+ T cells in alopecia areata. Treatment defined: oral pan-JAK inhibitor, 5-10 mg twice daily. Following RNA extraction, reverse transcription yielded cDNA that acted as the sequencing template. Here immunoSEQ multiplex PCR was the method, and the copy in TCRdb shows in-frame clones only, minus some. The sample consists of 150,000 to 200,000 clones, 60% of them appearing once. This material consisted of CD4+ T cells sorted from blood, taken at week 24, from a patient treated with tofacitinib. These TCRs come from a human donor with alopecia areata.

The rearrangement uses TRBV29-1 and TRBJ1-5; D is possibly TRBD1 (6 bases). The CDR3 sequence is 13 residues long. Trimming took off 6 bases at V and 3 bases at J, with 12 bases between the two ends. CDR1 SQVTM and CDR2 ANQGSEA come from the germline V gene. The CDR3 reads CSVMSGVNQPQHF. The CDR3 region has the DNA TGCAGCGTAATGTCAGGGGTCAATCAGCCCCAGCATTTT.

J is TRBJ1-1 and V is TRBV15, with unresolved D. There are 16 residues in the CDR3. Germline V gene sequence: CDR1 LNHNV, CDR2 YYDKDF (reference sequence). V lost 5 bases and J lost 2, with 18 bases in between. The CDR3, as DNA: TGTGCCACCAGCCCTTTGGGAGGCAGTCTTAACACTGAAGCTTTCTTT. Its protein product is CATSPLGGSLNTEAFF. Full variable domain (outside the CDR3, taken from reference TRBV15 and TRBJ1-1): DAMVIQNPRYQVTQFGKPVTLSCSQTLNHNVMYWYQQKSSQAPKLLFHYYDKDFNNEADTPDNFQSRRPNTSFCFLDIRSPGLGDTAMYLCATSPLGGSLNTEAFFGQGTRLTVV.

This clone was observed a handful of times. The gene calls are TRBV7-2 and TRBJ2-6; D is possibly TRBD2 (5 bases). The germline V gene has CDR1 SGHTA and CDR2 FQGNSA. The CDR3 contains 20 residues. Trimming took 0 bases from V and 1 from J, leaving 19 bases between them. The CDR3 nucleotides read TGTGCCAGCAGCTTAGCACGGGGTGACACCCGGCTTTCTGGGGCCAACGTCCTGACTTTC. Translating gives CASSLARGDTRLSGANVLTF.

Here the CDR3 DNA reads TGCAGCGTCCCTCGGACAGACTCTAACTATGGCTACACCTTC. Translated: CSVPRTDSNYGYTF. The genes are TRBV29-1 and TRBJ1-2; a weak D match, TRBD1 (6 bases). Trimming shortened V by 6 bases and J by 0 bases, and 14 bases separated the two germline ends. The germline V gene encodes CDR1 SQVTM and CDR2 ANQGSEA. This CDR3 has 14 residues.

This clone was picked up a small number of times. The chain employs TRBV6-6 and TRBJ1-1; 10 bases align to TRBD1. V gave up 8 bases and J gave up 7 bases; unmatched junction bases: 7. The CDR3 has 13 residues. From germline, CDR1 is MNHNY and CDR2 SVGAGI (reference sequence). DNA for the CDR3: TGTGCCAGCCTTGACAGGGGGCAGGGTGAAGCTTTCTTT. It translates to CASLDRGQGEAFF.

The chain joins TRBV13 to TRBJ1-4; D is perhaps TRBD1 (5 bases). V was pared by 5 bases and J by 8 bases, with 21 bases between. The CDR3 has 16 amino acids. CDR1 and CDR2 from the germline V gene are PRHDT and FYEKMQ (reference sequence). The CDR3 region is CASSPPGTQTIEKLFF. The CDR3 region has the DNA TGTGCCAGCAGCCCTCCCGGGACCCAAACGATCGAAAAACTGTTTTTT.

The chain carries TRBV5-1 and TRBJ2-7; D possibly corresponds to TRBD1 (5 bases). Germline CDR1 reads SGHRS; CDR2 reads YFSETQ. V lost 6 bases and J 1 base, leaving 11 bases between the germline ends. This CDR3 has 13 residues. This CDR3 reads CASTNTGSYEQYF. The CDR3 DNA follows: TGCGCCAGCACAAACACAGGATCCTACGAGCAGTACTTC.

The V call is TRBV15, the J call TRBJ1-2, with D maybe TRBD1 (6 bases). The CDR3 sequence is 20 residues long. CDR1 is LNHNV, CDR2 YYDKDF, per germline (reference sequence). The V end lost 0 bases, the J end lost 3 bases, and 26 bases lay between the germline ends. The chain's CDR3 is CATSRETGSGGQDGYYGYTF. The DNA of the CDR3 is TGTGCCACCAGCAGAGAGACGGGCTCGGGGGGGCAGGACGGATACTATGGCTACACCTTC.

This clone was found once. This chain uses TRBV7-8 with TRBJ2-7; weak D call: TRBD2 (5 bases). Germline values: CDR1 SGHVS, CDR2 FQNEAQ. Trimming took off 1 base at V and 6 bases at J, with 19 bases between the two ends. The length of the CDR3 is 16 residues. Written as DNA, the CDR3 is TGTGCCAGCAGCTTAGGGGTAGAGAGGGTCCTCGCCGAGCAGTACTTC. Its protein is CASSLGVERVLAEQYF. Complete variable domain (other parts from reference TRBV7-8 and TRBJ2-7): GAGVSQSPRYKVAKRGQDVALRCDPISGHVSLFWYQQALGQGPEFLTYFQNEAQLDKSGLPSDRFFAERPEGSVSTLKIQRTQQEDSAVYLCASSLGVERVLAEQYFGPGTRLTVT.

This clone has just one count. The chain employs TRBV19 and TRBJ2-7, with D maybe TRBD1 (5 bases). The length of the CDR3 is 14 residues. Germline CDR1 and CDR2: LNHDA and SQIVND (reference sequence). With 3 bases removed from V and 2 bases from J, the gap between germline ends came to 11 bases. The CDR3 spells CASSMGQGAYEQYF. In DNA form, the CDR3 reads TGTGCCAGTAGTATGGGGCAGGGCGCCTACGAGCAGTACTTC.

The rearrangement joins TRBV10-3 to TRBJ1-5; D uncertain. Germline-derived CDR1 and CDR2 are ENHRY and SYGVKD. The CDR3 loop spans 13 amino acids. V was cut by 2 bases and J by 6 bases, with 8 bases left in between. Here the CDR3 DNA reads TGTGCCATCAGTGAGGGGGTTGGTCAGCCCCAGCATTTT. Translation: CAISEGVGQPQHF.

With regard to this clone: An end of the junction does not agree with germline; a read error may underlie this. The rearrangement uses TRBV20-1 and TRBJ1-1; no reliable D call. The CDR3 is 9 amino acids. Germline lookup yields CDR1 DFQATT and CDR2 SNEGSKA (reference sequence). In DNA form, the CDR3 reads TGCAGTGCTACTACAGAGGACGTATTT. It is translated as CSATTEDVF.

The CDR3: CASSQEPSGGGAGELFF. The CDR3 DNA sequence: TGCGCCAGCAGCCAAGAACCTAGCGGGGGAGGGGCCGGGGAGCTGTTTTTT. The J gene is TRBJ2-2, the V gene TRBV4-3, with TRBD2 identical over 10 bases. CDR1 LGHNA and CDR2 YSLEER come from the germline V gene. The CDR3 has 17 residues. After removal of 0 bases from V and 6 bases from J, the junction contained 7 bases not matched to a gene.

The chain is built from TRBV2 and TRBJ2-4; D is uncertain. Germline V lookup: CDR1 SNHLY, CDR2 FYNNEI. Trimming took 6 bases from V and 0 from J, leaving 18 bases between them. The CDR3 loop spans 17 amino acids. The CDR3 nucleotides are TGTGCCAGCAGCAAAACCAATCCTTTGCTAGCCAAAAACATTCAGTACTTC. This codes for CASSKTNPLLAKNIQYF.

The genes are TRBV5-6 and TRBJ2-2; D may be TRBD1 (5 bases). This CDR3 is built from 16 residues. Germline CDR1 is SGHDT and CDR2 is YYEEEE. The V gene lost 4 bases and the J gene lost 7 bases, with 20 bases spanning the gap. CDR3 region: CASSRPRTQSIGELFF. The CDR3 region has the DNA TGTGCCAGCAGCCGTCCGAGGACACAAAGCATCGGGGAGCTGTTTTTT. The full variable domain, completed using reference TRBV5-6 and TRBJ2-2, is DAGVTQSPTHLIKTRGQQVTLRCSPKSGHDTVSWYQQALGQGPQFIFQYYEEEERQRGNFPDRFSGHQFPNYSSELNVNALLLGDSALYLCASSRPRTQSIGELFFGEGSRLTVL.

The chain recombines TRBV4-3 with TRBJ2-1; 7 bases align to TRBD1. Germline lookup yields CDR1 LGHNA and CDR2 YSLEER. The CDR3 sequence is 16 residues long. The junction had 4 bases not matched to a gene; V was cut back by 0 bases and J by 2 bases. The CDR3 reads CASSQDQRGPYNEQFF. The CDR3 DNA reads as TGCGCCAGCAGCCAAGATCAGAGGGGGCCCTACAATGAGCAGTTCTTC.

The rearrangement links TRBV19 to TRBJ1-5, with a possible D match to TRBD1 (5 bases). V gave up 7 bases and J gave up 6 bases, with 13 bases separating them. The germline CDR1 and CDR2 sequences are LNHDA and SQIVND (reference sequence). CDR3 length equals 13 residues. For the CDR3, the DNA is TGTGCCAGTAAAGCGTCAGGGCCTCAGCCCCAGCATTTT. Protein product: CASKASGPQPQHF. The entire variable domain, with the rest obtained from reference TRBV19 and TRBJ1-5, is as follows: DGGITQSPKYLFRKEGQNVTLSCEQNLNHDAMYWYRQDPGQGLRLIYYSQIVNDFQKGDIAEGYSVSREKKESFPLTVTSAQKNPTAFYLCASKASGPQPQHFGDGTRLSIL.

This chain joins TRBV29-1 and TRBJ2-7; 8 nucleotides align to TRBD1. After removal of 7 bases from V and 11 bases from J, the junction contained 10 bases not matched to a gene. This CDR3 comprises 11 residues. CDR1 is SQVTM and CDR2 is ANQGSEA in the germline V gene. The CDR3 protein is CSARTGTEEYF. The CDR3, as DNA: TGCAGCGCCCGGACAGGGACGGAGGAGTACTTC.

This clone showed up just once. The chain has TRBV4-3 and TRBJ2-2, with D perhaps matching TRBD1 (5 bases). Trimming removed 0 bases at V and 6 bases at J, with 14 bases between. Germline CDR1 LGHNA, CDR2 YSLEER. The CDR3 consists of 16 residues. CDR3 region: CASSQDGAGLAGELFF. DNA of the CDR3: TGCGCCAGCAGCCAAGATGGGGCAGGCTTAGCCGGGGAGCTGTTTTTT.